Shown below are 13 T cell receptor beta chains from a single sample sequenced in a study of blood T cell repertoires in COVID-19. Libraries were prepared by immunoSEQ multiplex PCR; TCRdb keeps only in-frame clonotypes and omits some of them. The table lists 110,000 to 150,000 clones, 87% of them singletons, with 10% to 12% in the top ten. What was sequenced was PBMCs or T cells enriched from blood (not recorded which). The origin of the receptors is a man in his 60s who had recovered from COVID-19.

The genes are TRBV3-1 (or the pseudogene TRBV3-2) and TRBJ2-5; no firm D call. Trimming removed 4 bases at V and 4 bases at J, with 16 bases between. This CDR3 has 15 residues. Germline V gives CDR1 LGHDT, CDR2 YNNKEL (reference sequence). Written as DNA, the CDR3 is TGTGCCAGCAGCCCCCCCCTACTTACCGTAGAGACCCAGTACTTC. The encoded protein is CASSPPLLTVETQYF.

The CDR3 protein is CASSQATGAGYGYTF. The DNA for the CDR3 is TGTGCCAGCAGCCAAGCGACAGGGGCGGGATATGGCTACACCTTC. The gene calls are TRBV7-9 and TRBJ1-2; 8 nucleotides align to TRBD1. Germline V gene data show CDR1 as SEHNR and CDR2 as FQNEAQ (reference sequence). CDR3 length: 15 residues. V lost 5 bases, J lost 5 bases, and 10 bases stayed unmatched.

V and J are TRBV7-6 and TRBJ2-7; 10 positions match TRBD1. The germline V gene encodes CDR1 SGHVS and CDR2 FNYEAQ. The V segment lost 0 bases and the J segment 5 bases; nucleotides outside the gene matches: 7. CDR3 size: 16 residues. CDR3 loop: CASSLAWGQGTHEQYF. CDR3 coding DNA: TGTGCCAGCAGCTTAGCGTGGGGACAGGGGACCCACGAGCAGTACTTC.

This chain uses TRBV6-5 with TRBJ1-5; 8 nucleotides match TRBD1. After removal of 6 bases from V and 4 bases from J, the junction contained 5 bases not matched to a gene. The CDR3 runs 14 residues. Germline CDR1 and CDR2: MNHEY and SVGAGI. The CDR3: CASRVTGGNQPQHF. For the CDR3, the DNA is TGTGCCAGCAGGGTAACAGGGGGTAATCAGCCCCAGCATTTT.

This clone was observed once. This sequence may be a read error, since a much larger clone differs from it by one base. The same CDR3 arises from other DNA sequences in this sample as well. J is TRBJ2-4 and V is TRBV28, with 9 nucleotides matching TRBD2. Germline loops: CDR1 MDHEN, CDR2 SYDVKM. The CDR3 has 15 amino acids. The trim removed 11 bases at V and 1 base at J, leaving 9 bases unmatched. CDR3 residues: CAPGSRGGAKNIQYF. CDR3 coding DNA: TGTGCCCCCGGATCGCGGGGGGGGGCCAAAAACATTCAGTACTTC.

The CDR3 here is CASSPVLTRRGYEQYF. For the CDR3, the DNA is TGTGCCAGCTCACCGGTCCTCACACGCAGGGGTTACGAGCAGTACTTC. The chain links TRBV18 to TRBJ2-7, with a weak D call TRBD1 (6 bases). Trimming took off 3 bases at V and 4 bases at J, with 19 bases between the two ends. The V gene's germline CDR1 is KGHSH and CDR2 LQKENI. The CDR3 runs 16 residues.

The genes are TRBV3-1 (or the pseudogene TRBV3-2) and TRBJ2-1, with D unclear. Germline V gene lookup returns CDR1 LGHDT and CDR2 YNNKEL (reference sequence). CDR3 length equals 12 residues. V was shortened by 4 bases and J by 5 bases, with 6 bases between the two germline ends. The CDR3 DNA sequence: TGTGCCAGCAGCCGGAGAGACAATGAGCAGTTCTTC. Translated: CASSRRDNEQFF.

V usage is TRBV28 and J usage is TRBJ2-2, with D possibly being TRBD2 (7 bases). Germline V CDR1 and CDR2: MDHEN, SYDVKM. The germline V and J ends were trimmed by 5 bases and 6 bases, with 10 bases remaining between them. This CDR3 spans 13 amino acids. CDR3 sequence reads: CASSPGGPGELFF. CDR3 nucleotide sequence: TGTGCCAGCAGTCCGGGGGGCCCCGGGGAGCTGTTTTTT.

The chain carries TRBV4-1 and TRBJ2-7; 10 bases agree with TRBD1. The length of the CDR3 is 14 residues. The V and J ends lost 5 bases and 8 bases, in that order; junction bases with no gene match: 9. Germline CDR1 MGHRA, CDR2 YSYEKL. CDR3 nucleotides: TGCGCCAGCAGCTTCTCCGGGACAGGGGTTCAGCAGTACTTC. It is translated as CASSFSGTGVQQYF.

This clone was seen once. The rearrangement uses TRBV29-1 and TRBJ1-4; 7 bases align to TRBD1. Germline trimming cut 7 bases from V and 4 bases from J; bases unmatched to any gene: 9. CDR3 size: 14 residues. Germline values: CDR1 SQVTM, CDR2 ANQGSEA. CDR3 bases: TGCAGCGCCTCCGGGACAGCTAATAATGAAAAACTGTTTTTT. Encoded protein: CSASGTANNEKLFF.

The chain uses TRBV12-3 or TRBV12-4 and TRBJ1-1; a weak D match, TRBD1 (6 bases). This CDR3 is 13 amino acids long. Trimming took 6 bases from V and 6 from J, leaving 14 bases between them. The CDR3 DNA sequence: TGTGCCAGCAGGAGGGGGAGTATTGCTGAAGCTTTCTTT. As protein: CASRRGSIAEAFF.

The DNA for the CDR3 is TGTGCCAGCATGCGACAGGGCTCCTACGAGCAGTACTTC. Translation gives CASMRQGSYEQYF. The rearrangement joins TRBV6-5 to TRBJ2-7; 7 nucleotides align to TRBD1. CDR1 and CDR2 from the germline V gene are MNHEY and SVGAGI. The CDR3 has 13 amino acids. The trim removed 7 bases at V and 0 bases at J, leaving 3 bases unmatched.

This clone was found once. The rearrangement uses TRBV19 and TRBJ2-1; the D is unclear. This CDR3 is built from 14 residues. Germline V gives CDR1 LNHDA, CDR2 SQIVND (reference sequence). The V and J ends lost 0 bases and 4 bases respectively, with 7 bases between them. Here the CDR3 DNA reads TGTGCCAGTAGTATAGATTACTCTTACAATGAGCAGTTCTTC. It translates to CASSIDYSYNEQFF.